This is a list of T cell receptor beta chains from one sample in a study of identifying expanded T cells in peripheral blood. The protocol was immunoSEQ multiplex PCR, while the TCRdb copy is restricted to in-frame clones and leaves out a portion. The sample consists of 100,000 to 150,000 clones, around four fifths of them appearing once. Input material: blood. The receptors were sampled from a person between 18 and 75 years old in good health. CDR3s include the opening cysteine and the closing phenylalanine or tryptophan. Fields, in order: V gene, J gene, clone size, D gene, CDR3 protein, CDR3 DNA. D genes are given only for firm matches. Where a row states a size, it is once, few, many or the class of an expanded clone; other rows omit it.

TRBV29-1	TRBJ1-5	few	TRBD1	CSVATGGQPQHF	TGCAGCGTTGCGACAGGGGGCCAGCCCCAGCATTTT
TRBV6-5	TRBJ1-4	.	.	CASITTKDKNEKLFF	TGTGCCAGCATTACGACAAAGGATAAGAATGAAAAACTGTTTTTT
TRBV4-3	TRBJ1-4	.	.	CASSRELRGAATNEKLFF	TGCGCCAGCAGCCGAGAATTACGGGGGGCGGCGACTAATGAAAAACTGTTTTTT
TRBV7-9	TRBJ1-2	.	.	CASSLEGRAYTF	TGTGCCAGCAGCTTAGAGGGTCGCGCCTACACCTTC
TRBV7-8	TRBJ2-3	.	TRBD2	CASSSPRGSFTDTQYF	TGTGCCAGCAGCTCCCCGCGGGGGTCCTTCACAGATACGCAGTATTTT
TRBV28	TRBJ2-7	.	TRBD1	CASSSARTGYYEQYF	TGTGCCAGCAGTAGCGCCCGGACAGGCTACTACGAGCAGTACTTC
TRBV2	TRBJ2-7	.	TRBD1	CASSLGQENF	TGTGCCAGCAGTCTAGGACAGGAGAACTTC
TRBV7-6	TRBJ2-3	.	.	CASSVEDTQYF	TGTGCCAGCAGCGTAGAAGATACGCAGTATTTT
TRBV6-5	TRBJ2-7	.	.	CASSYGGTVYEQYF	TGTGCCAGCAGTTACGGGGGGACAGTATACGAGCAGTACTTC
TRBV16	TRBJ1-5	once	.	CASSRQPSNQPQHF	TGTGCCAGCAGCCGTCAGCCTTCGAATCAGCCCCAGCATTTT
TRBV10-3	TRBJ2-3	once	TRBD2	CAISGGTSGGSDTQYF	TGTGCCATCAGTGGCGGGACTAGCGGGGGGTCAGATACGCAGTATTTT
TRBV5-4	TRBJ1-1	.	TRBD1	CASSLPTGVTEAFF	TGTGCCAGCAGCTTGCCAACAGGGGTCACTGAAGCTTTCTTT
TRBV27	TRBJ2-7	.	.	CASSLQGAEQYF	TGTGCCAGCAGTTTACAAGGGGCCGAGCAGTACTTC
TRBV6-5	TRBJ1-5	.	TRBD1	CASSYRQGGQPQHF	TGTGCCAGCAGTTACCGACAGGGGGGTCAGCCCCAGCATTTT
TRBV18	TRBJ1-4	.	TRBD1	CASSLGTGENEKLFF	TGTGCCAGCTCACTAGGGACAGGGGAGAATGAAAAACTGTTTTTT
TRBV6-5	TRBJ2-5	once	.	CASTPGPGRETQYF	TGTGCCAGCACCCCGGGACCTGGACGGGAGACCCAGTACTTC
TRBV30	TRBJ1-5	.	.	CAWSAGDNQPQHF	TGTGCCTGGAGTGCGGGGGACAATCAGCCCCAGCATTTT
TRBV5-6	TRBJ2-5	.	TRBD2	CASSFAGGPGETQYF	TGTGCCAGCAGCTTCGCGGGGGGGCCCGGTGAGACCCAGTACTTC
TRBV18	TRBJ1-2	.	.	CASSHSSTEYYGYTF	TGTGCCAGCTCTCACTCCTCGACCGAATACTATGGCTACACCTTC
TRBV5-5	TRBJ1-2	.	.	CASSLEVRIAYNYGYTF	TGTGCCAGCAGCTTGGAGGTCAGAATAGCCTATAACTATGGCTACACCTTC
TRBV9	TRBJ2-1	once	TRBD2	CASSVVSGGANEQFF	TGTGCCAGCAGCGTAGTTAGCGGGGGGGCAAATGAGCAGTTCTTC
TRBV11-3	TRBJ1-2	.	TRBD1	CASSLGQGDGYTF	TGTGCCAGCAGCTTGGGACAGGGAGATGGCTACACCTTC
TRBV9	TRBJ2-2	.	.	CASSARLVGELFF	TGTGCCAGCAGCGCGCGTCTGGTCGGGGAGCTGTTTTTT
TRBV11-3	TRBJ2-6	.	.	CASSLGDWRSGANVLTF	TGTGCCAGCAGCTTAGGCGACTGGAGGTCTGGGGCCAACGTCCTGACTTTC
TRBV5-8	TRBJ1-1	once	.	CASSLLFYGAGLLEAFF	TGTGCCAGCAGCTTGTTATTTTATGGGGCTGGTTTATTGGAAGCTTTCTTT
TRBV19	TRBJ2-7	.	.	CASSAQAEVSYEQYF	TGTGCCAGTAGCGCTCAGGCGGAGGTCTCCTACGAGCAGTACTTC
TRBV6-5	TRBJ1-2	.	.	CASSYLNRDGYTF	TGTGCCAGCAGTTACCTGAACAGGGACGGCTACACCTTC
TRBV7-9	TRBJ1-1	.	.	CASRRGRVDTEAFF	TGTGCCAGCAGGAGAGGGAGGGTGGACACTGAAGCTTTCTTT
TRBV9	TRBJ1-6	few	TRBD1	CASSSRDSNNSPLHF	TGTGCCAGCTCCTCCCGGGACAGCAATAATTCACCCCTCCACTTT
TRBV6-1	TRBJ2-1	.	TRBD2	CASSETLAGEQFF	TGTGCCAGCAGTGAAACACTAGCGGGGGAGCAGTTCTTC
TRBV2	TRBJ2-3	once	.	CATRSTGRTDTQYF	TGTGCCACACGATCGACAGGACGCACAGATACGCAGTATTTT
TRBV25-1	TRBJ2-3	.	TRBD2	CASSVGGGLSIADTQYF	TGTGCCAGCAGTGTCGGCGGGGGGCTTAGTATCGCAGATACGCAGTATTTT
TRBV6-5	TRBJ1-6	.	.	CASSYRGRSNSPLHF	TGTGCCAGCAGTTACAGGGGACGGAGTAATTCACCCCTCCACTTT
TRBV7-8	TRBJ1-1	.	.	CASSLGVAFF	TGTGCCAGCAGCTTAGGAGTCGCTTTCTTT
TRBV6-1	TRBJ2-7	.	TRBD1	CASYGTGSYEQYF	TGTGCCAGCTACGGGACAGGGAGCTACGAGCAGTACTTC
TRBV28	TRBJ1-2	few	.	CATGLSNYGYTF	TGTGCCACCGGACTGTCTAACTATGGCTACACCTTC
TRBV5-4	TRBJ2-7	.	.	CASSLETGNFYEQYF	TGTGCCAGCAGCTTAGAAACAGGGAATTTCTACGAGCAGTACTTC
TRBV9	TRBJ2-1	.	TRBD2	CASSVGLAGGYNEQFF	TGTGCCAGCAGCGTGGGACTAGCGGGGGGGTACAATGAGCAGTTCTTC
TRBV30	TRBJ2-7	.	.	CAWSKILGYEQYF	TGTGCCTGGAGTAAAATATTAGGCTACGAGCAGTACTTC
TRBV7-9	TRBJ2-7	.	.	CASSLGSTFGYEQYF	TGTGCCAGCAGCTTAGGGTCGACTTTTGGCTACGAGCAGTACTTC
TRBV19	TRBJ2-7	.	.	CASSQGYVGEQYF	TGTGCCAGTAGCCAAGGTTACGTAGGCGAGCAGTACTTC
TRBV2	TRBJ1-1	.	.	CASTLRTVAFF	TGTGCCAGCACTTTGAGGACAGTAGCTTTCTTT
TRBV5-1	TRBJ1-5	.	.	CASSLRPEPEAQSQPQHF	TGCGCCAGCAGCTTGAGGCCGGAGCCAGAAGCTCAGAGTCAGCCCCAGCATTTT
TRBV6-5	TRBJ2-7	.	.	CASSYSWGVGEQYF	TGTGCCAGCAGTTACTCGTGGGGAGTGGGGGAGCAGTACTTC
TRBV5-1	TRBJ1-1	few	.	CASSLLIAGPTNTEAFF	TGCGCCAGCAGCTTGCTTATTGCAGGTCCGACGAACACTGAAGCTTTCTTT
TRBV9	TRBJ2-1	few	.	CASSVRLSSYNEQFF	TGTGCCAGCAGCGTAAGACTGAGCTCCTACAATGAGCAGTTCTTC
TRBV15	TRBJ1-5	.	.	CATTTGNNQPQHF	TGTGCCACGACAACGGGAAACAATCAGCCCCAGCATTTT
TRBV5-4	TRBJ1-1	.	TRBD1	CASSLPGQVNTEAFF	TGTGCCAGCAGCTTACCGGGACAGGTGAACACTGAAGCTTTCTTT
TRBV7-8	TRBJ2-2	.	.	CASSLRDATGELFF	TGTGCCAGCAGCCTCCGGGACGCCACCGGGGAGCTGTTTTTT
TRBV6-4	TRBJ1-2	.	.	CASSPGTTQVHGYTF	TGTGCCAGCAGTCCCGGGACAACTCAAGTACACGGCTACACCTTC
TRBV10-3	TRBJ1-5	few	TRBD1	CAIAGGQELNQPQHF	TGTGCCATCGCGGGGGGACAGGAGCTCAATCAGCCCCAGCATTTT
TRBV15	TRBJ2-3	.	.	CATSRFGLPDTQYF	TGTGCCACCAGCAGGTTCGGACTCCCAGATACGCAGTATTTT
TRBV5-1	TRBJ2-7	.	.	CASSLIGYRGVDEQYF	TGCGCCAGCAGCCTCATTGGTTATAGGGGAGTGGACGAGCAGTACTTC
TRBV4-3	TRBJ2-2	few	.	CASGLTANTGELFF	TGCGCCAGCGGACTGACAGCGAACACCGGGGAGCTGTTTTTT
TRBV7-3	TRBJ2-1	.	.	CASSFFQGEQFF	TGTGCCAGCAGCTTTTTTCAGGGTGAGCAGTTCTTC
TRBV5-1	TRBJ2-1	few	.	CASSPLQNEQFF	TGCGCCAGCAGCCCTCTCCAGAATGAGCAGTTCTTC
TRBV19	TRBJ1-5	.	.	CASSFVRDGNNQPQHF	TGTGCCAGTAGCTTCGTCCGTGACGGGAACAATCAGCCCCAGCATTTT
TRBV6-1	TRBJ1-2	.	.	CASTSGVLRGYTF	TGTGCCAGCACCTCCGGGGTCCTCAGGGGCTACACCTTC
TRBV10-2	TRBJ1-2	.	.	CASSPWTVYGYTF	TGCGCCAGCAGTCCTTGGACAGTCTATGGCTACACCTTC